Here is one T cell receptor beta chain with its context. As yet, its antigen is unknown. The CDR3 is 15 amino acids. J gave up 2 bases and V 9 bases, and 12 bases lay outside the gene matches. Germline CDR1 and CDR2: SGHNT and YYREEE (reference sequence). The record originates from a study of cytomegalovirus exposure and HLA in healthy donors. Points from the study as a whole: With later analysis, a missense DCLRE1C variant became linked to TCR beta V- and J-gene trimming. Testing in vitro showed a few CMV-associated chains specific for CMV antigens. The study found most TCR sequences rare, yet found some public TCRs in many donors.

The PCR had 60 Vbeta and 13 Jbeta primers. Clones were sequenced by immunoSEQ multiplex PCR, and TCRdb holds only the in-frame ones, with some missing. The sample has approximately 150,000 clones. The sequence was collected from a male donor in good health and CMV-seronegative. V usage is TRBV5-4 and J usage is TRBJ2-7; 9 bases line up with TRBD2. Source material: PBMCs. CDR3 nucleotide sequence: TGTGCCATCTCGCCGGATAGCGGGGGAACCTACGAGCAGTACTTC. Protein: CAISPDSGGTYEQYF.